This note documents a single T cell receptor (beta chain) sequence. The record originates from a study of blood T cell repertoires in COVID-19. The CDR3 extends over 16 amino acids. The V gene end was trimmed by 0 bases and the J gene end by 5 bases; junction bases not matched to a gene: 5. Germline V lookup: CDR1 SGDLS, CDR2 YYNGEE. In the source study's methods: Amplification with reference gene primers provided the estimates of nucleated cell counts. TCRdb keeps only in-frame clones here, not all; method: immunoSEQ multiplex PCR. The V and J calls and clone size were taken over from that table, and D and trimming were inferred from the DNA. This sample yields roughly 240,000 clones, of which 65% to 90% are seen a single time; around 4.7% belongs to the top ten.

The sample comprised peripheral blood. The chain recombines TRBV9 with TRBJ1-6; 7 positions agree with TRBD1. The TCR sequence derives from a woman aged 65 to 85 with acute or convalescent COVID-19. The CDR3 here is CASSVGGGFDNSPLHF. The CDR3 nucleotides read TGTGCCAGCAGCGTAGGAGGGGGCTTTGATAATTCACCCCTCCACTTT.